The 24 T cell receptor beta chains listed next were all sequenced from one sample in a study of blood T cell repertoires in COVID-19. Generated by immunoSEQ multiplex PCR, the TCRdb table keeps only in-frame clones and is missing some. The sample has about 430,000 clones, over 85% seen once. Sequences were obtained from peripheral blood. The receptors shown here come from a man aged 18 to 30 with COVID-19, enrolled during active disease.

The genes are TRBV3-1 (or the pseudogene TRBV3-2) and TRBJ2-1; D unresolved. The CDR3 length is 11 residues. The V gene lost 4 bases and the J gene lost 7 bases, with 5 bases spanning the gap. CDR1 LGHDT and CDR2 YNNKEL come from the germline V gene (reference sequence). This chain's CDR3 is CASSRLNEQFF. CDR3 DNA: TGTGCCAGCAGCCGACTGAATGAGCAGTTCTTC.

The V and J genes are TRBV29-1 and TRBJ2-5, with TRBD1 matching over 7 bases. Germline V gene sequence: CDR1 SQVTM, CDR2 ANQGSEA. The V and J ends lost 5 bases and 2 bases, in that order; junction bases with no gene match: 5. This CDR3 has 13 amino acids. In DNA form, the CDR3 reads TGCAGCGTTCTCCGGGACAGTCAAGAGACCCAGTACTTC. It yields the protein CSVLRDSQETQYF.

The chain joins TRBV2 to TRBJ2-1; D not certain. The length of the CDR3 is 15 residues. V shed 2 bases and J shed 0 bases, with 8 bases lying between them. CDR1 is SNHLY, CDR2 FYNNEI, per germline. CDR3 in DNA: TGTGCCAGCAGTGAAACAGATAGCTCCTACAATGAGCAGTTCTTC. Amino acid sequence: CASSETDSSYNEQFF. The full variable domain, completed using reference TRBV2 and TRBJ2-1, is EPEVTQTPSHQVTQMGQEVILRCVPISNHLYFYWYRQILGQKVEFLVSFYNNEISEKSEIFDDQFSVERPDGSNFTLKIRSTKLEDSAMYFCASSETDSSYNEQFFGPGTRLTVL.

The CDR3 is CSVASGYNEQFF. CDR3 bases: TGCAGCGTTGCTAGCGGCTACAATGAGCAGTTCTTC. The chain carries TRBV29-1 and TRBJ2-1, with 7 bases aligning to TRBD2. This CDR3 is 12 amino acids long. Looked up from germline, CDR1 is SQVTM and CDR2 is ANQGSEA. V lost 4 bases, J lost 3 bases, and 0 bases stayed unmatched.

The chain has TRBV28 and TRBJ2-1; 12 bases agree with TRBD2. V was clipped by 8 bases and J by 7 bases; unmatched bases: 12. CDR1 MDHEN and CDR2 SYDVKM come from the germline V gene. The CDR3 is 16 amino acids. CDR3 sequence (DNA): TGTGCCAGCCCCCCTAGCGGGAGGGCCAATAGAAATGAGCAGTTCTTC. It codes for CASPPSGRANRNEQFF.

The CDR3 bases are TGTGCCAGCAGTCGTAGCGGGAGTTACGAGCAGTACTTC. Encoded protein: CASSRSGSYEQYF. V gene TRBV2 combines with J gene TRBJ2-7, with 9 bases that match TRBD2. The trim removed 5 bases at V and 4 bases at J, leaving 3 bases unmatched. Germline V gene sequence: CDR1 SNHLY, CDR2 FYNNEI. The CDR3 consists of 13 residues.

This sequence joins TRBV6-5 and TRBJ1-1, with TRBD1 matching 7 bases. The CDR3 sequence is 15 residues long. Germline assignment: CDR1 MNHEY and CDR2 SVGAGI. The V segment lost 6 bases and the J segment 2 bases; nucleotides outside the gene matches: 9. CDR3 coding DNA: TGTGCCAGCAGCCCCTACAGGGGAGTAAACACTGAAGCTTTCTTT. Amino acids: CASSPYRGVNTEAFF.

The V and J genes are TRBV20-1 and TRBJ2-7, with unresolved D. This CDR3 spans 11 amino acids. The germline CDR1 and CDR2 sequences are DFQATT and SNEGSKA (reference sequence). The V end was cut by 0 bases, the J end by 12 bases, with 12 bases between. The CDR3 is CSARDQVTAYF. CDR3 coding DNA: TGCAGTGCTAGAGATCAGGTAACCGCGTACTTC.

The V gene is TRBV12-3 or TRBV12-4, the J gene TRBJ2-1, with D perhaps matching TRBD1 (5 bases). The CDR3 consists of 13 residues. Trimming removed 5 bases at V and 5 bases at J, with 10 bases between. Written as DNA, the CDR3 is TGTGCCAGCAGTCAAGACAGTCACAATGAGCAGTTCTTC. This codes for CASSQDSHNEQFF.

The V gene is TRBV27, the J gene TRBJ2-1; D is perhaps TRBD1 (5 bases). CDR1 MNHEY and CDR2 SMNVEV come from the germline V gene (reference sequence). Trimming pared 2 bases from V and 1 base from J, leaving 15 bases between. The CDR3 length is 17 residues. CDR3 amino acids: CASSLIGAGLSYNEQFF. Here the CDR3 DNA reads TGTGCCAGCAGTTTAATAGGGGCCGGATTGTCCTACAATGAGCAGTTCTTC.

This chain links TRBV11-3 with TRBJ2-2; TRBD1 aligns across 9 bases. The junction had 6 bases not matched to a gene; V was cut back by 1 base and J by 3 bases. The CDR3 sequence is 17 residues long. Germline V gene sequence: CDR1 SGHNT, CDR2 YENEEA. The CDR3 DNA follows: TGTGCCAGCAGCTTAGGTACAGGGGGCAGCGACACCGGGGAGCTGTTTTTT. Translation gives CASSLGTGGSDTGELFF.

J is TRBJ2-2 and V is TRBV5-6; D is possibly TRBD1 (5 bases). There are 14 residues in the CDR3. V was shortened by 4 bases and J by 3 bases, with 10 bases between the two germline ends. Germline V gene lookup returns CDR1 SGHDT and CDR2 YYEEEE. CDR3 region: CASSPTDYTGELFF. CDR3 sequence (DNA): TGTGCCAGCAGCCCGACAGATTACACCGGGGAGCTGTTTTTT.

The V call is TRBV25-1, the J call TRBJ2-3; 10 nucleotides align to TRBD2. V gave up 5 bases and J gave up 3 bases; unmatched junction bases: 5. The germline gives CDR1 MGHDK, CDR2 SYGVNS. This CDR3 has 15 residues. The CDR3 DNA follows: TGTGCCAGCAGTAGCGGGGGGGCGGTTACAGATACGCAGTATTTT. It codes for CASSSGGAVTDTQYF.

V and J are TRBV3-1 (or the pseudogene TRBV3-2) and TRBJ2-1, with 7 bases identical to TRBD2. The trim removed 0 bases at V and 8 bases at J, leaving 10 bases unmatched. There are 16 residues in the CDR3. CDR1 is LGHDT, CDR2 YNNKEL, per germline (reference sequence). The CDR3 region has the DNA TGTGCCAGCAGCCAAGACCTCGGCGGGAGTATCGATGAGCAGTTCTTC. Amino acid sequence: CASSQDLGGSIDEQFF.

This chain joins TRBV19 and TRBJ2-1; maybe TRBD2 (5 bases). Trimming took 3 bases from V and 4 from J, leaving 22 bases between them. In germline, CDR1 is LNHDA, CDR2 SQIVND (reference sequence). The CDR3 consists of 18 residues. The CDR3 sequence: CASSMRHSGIATYNEQFF. CDR3 coding DNA: TGTGCCAGTAGTATGAGACACTCCGGCATAGCGACTTACAATGAGCAGTTCTTC.

The rearrangement links TRBV4-1 to TRBJ1-1, with D unclear. The CDR3 extends over 14 amino acids. Trimming left V 3 bases short and J 4 bases short, with 12 bases between. CDR1 is MGHRA, CDR2 YSYEKL, per germline. The CDR3 DNA is TGCGCCAGCAGCCAGCAAAGAGTCGGCACTGAAGCTTTCTTT. Its protein product is CASSQQRVGTEAFF.

The chain carries TRBV10-3 and TRBJ2-1; 9 nucleotides align to TRBD2. The germline V gene encodes CDR1 ENHRY and CDR2 SYGVKD. The V gene end was trimmed by 2 bases and the J gene end by 5 bases; junction bases not matched to a gene: 4. The CDR3 is 15 residues long. The CDR3 here is CAISEGGTSHNEQFF. CDR3 nucleotides: TGTGCCATCAGTGAGGGCGGGACTAGCCACAATGAGCAGTTCTTC.

CDR3 amino acids: CASRREYYEQYF. The CDR3 DNA follows: TGTGCCAGCCGCCGGGAGTACTACGAGCAGTACTTC. This chain connects TRBV6-5 to TRBJ2-7, with D tentatively TRBD2 (6 bases). Germline lookup yields CDR1 MNHEY and CDR2 SVGAGI. CDR3 length: 12 amino acids. Trimming shortened V by 8 bases and J by 3 bases, and 11 bases separated the two germline ends.

The rearrangement uses TRBV4-2 and TRBJ2-6; the match to TRBD2 covers 14 bases. Unmatched junction bases numbered 3, after V lost 4 bases and J lost 4 bases. Germline lookup yields CDR1 LGHNA and CDR2 YNFKEQ. This CDR3 is 17 amino acids long. The CDR3 nucleotides read TGTGCCAGCAGCCCGGGACTAGCGGGAGCCGGGGCCAACGTCCTGACTTTC. This gives the protein CASSPGLAGAGANVLTF.

The CDR3 spells CAIQQGPTDTQYF. The CDR3, as DNA: TGTGCCATCCAACAGGGGCCCACAGATACGCAGTATTTT. The chain recombines TRBV10-3 with TRBJ2-3; TRBD1 matches 7 bases. The CDR3 totals 13 residues. Germline CDR1 reads ENHRY; CDR2 reads SYGVKD. With V trimmed by 8 bases and J by 2 bases, 4 bases remained unmatched.

J is TRBJ1-2 and V is TRBV3-1 (or the pseudogene TRBV3-2); D unclear. The CDR3 length is 15 residues. Germline CDR1 and CDR2: LGHDT and YNNKEL (reference sequence). Deletions cut 0 bases from V and 7 bases from J, with 15 bases between. CDR3 nucleotides: TGTGCCAGCAGCCAAGACAACCGGGTGGGTACTGGCTACACCTTC. It yields the protein CASSQDNRVGTGYTF.

The V gene is TRBV11-2, the J gene TRBJ1-1; D might be TRBD1 (5 bases). V lost 4 bases and J lost 2, with 8 bases in between. Germline V gene sequence: CDR1 SGHAT, CDR2 FQNNGV. This CDR3 region has 13 residues. The CDR3 DNA reads TGTGCCAGCAGCTCCCAGGGTAACACTGAAGCTTTCTTT. Residues: CASSSQGNTEAFF.

The rearrangement uses TRBV12-3 or TRBV12-4 and TRBJ2-7, with D unclear. The CDR3 sequence is 13 residues long. Trimming left V 5 bases short and J 2 bases short, with 10 bases between. The CDR3 DNA reads TGTGCCAGCAGTACCGACACCACCTACGAGCAGTACTTC. It codes for CASSTDTTYEQYF.

CDR3 loop: CAWSRVSYEQYF. CDR3 DNA sequence: TGTGCCTGGAGTCGAGTCTCCTACGAGCAGTACTTC. The chain combines TRBV30 with TRBJ2-7; the D is unclear. Germline values: CDR1 GTSNPN, CDR2 SVGIG (reference sequence). Deletions cut 2 bases from V and 0 bases from J, with 5 bases between. The CDR3 totals 12 residues.